This TCR beta chain was found in a study of blood T cell repertoires in COVID-19 (dated by TCRdb to 2018 to 2021). Study-wide context: Collaborator samples came from the United States, Italy and Spain and covered acute and convalescent phases of COVID-19. Nearly every sample came with metadata listing a de-identified subject ID, COVID-19 status, age in years and sex. The repertoires were released in a freely available public database meant as a resource for research on the immune response to SARS-CoV-2. HLA class I and class II types, where available, came from metadata supplied by the sample provider rather than from assay-based typing. Samples were obtained from the ongoing ImmuneRACE study (first 160 participants) and from some 1,300 subjects provided by 6 global collaborators. The material from the prospective study consisted of cDNA or gDNA derived from T cells, B-cell-depleted T cells, or PBMCs. The dataset comprised deeply sampled blood TCRbeta repertoires from subjects exposed to, actively infected with, or recovered from COVID-19. General findings and caveats noted by the study authors: How much clinical and demographic metadata was included differed by source and by participant, and the metadata was provided uncurated.

At one collaborating source in Seattle, patients were enrolled during active infection and were followed longitudinally through the course of disease. Whole blood was collected in K2EDTA tubes by collaborating institutions according to the institutions' own protocols. For TCRbeta analysis, collaborators shipped samples in one of three forms: frozen whole blood, isolated PBMCs, or DNA extracted from either of those sample types. From the cysteine through the phenylalanine, the CDR3 covers 14 amino acids. Of all the DNA, just the CDR3 is kept, 42 bases in frame from base 1. The germline V gene (reference sequence) provides CDR1 LNHDA and CDR2 SQIVND. Trimming removed 4 bases from V and 5 bases from J; the gene matches leave 5 bases unexplained. About this clone itself: Its specific antigen is unknown. No per-base quality is available; no much larger clone lies one base away.

TCRbeta CDR3 regions were amplified from genomic DNA using the immunoSEQ Assay, a bias-controlled multiplex PCR. Per the source publication's procedure: The number of nucleated cells in each sample was estimated from the amplification of reference gene primers within the assay. To quantify the absolute abundance of each unique TCRbeta CDR3 rearrangement, sequence reads were collapsed and filtered. For each sample, productive Simpson clonality was calculated as the square root of Simpson's diversity index across productive rearrangements. TCRdb stores this immuneACCESS table with in-frame sequences only. Part of the clones is absent; in the studies checked, under half of the shortfall reflects unresolved V genes, and no reason is known for the rest. That table is the source of V, J and clone size, and D and trimming were worked out from the DNA. The sample records about 73,000 clones, roughly 80% of which are singletons. The top ten hold roughly 2.4% of the sample.

Recombination joined TRBV19 with TRBJ1-1; TRBD1 fits 9 bases in the junction. The clonotype originates from a man aged 70 or older with COVID-19, enrolled during active disease. Sequencing used peripheral blood. Read as DNA, the sequence is TGTGCCAGTAGTACGTTGGACAGGGGAACTGAAGCTTTCTTT. Protein translation: CASSTLDRGTEAFF. Reference TRBV19 and TRBJ1-1 genes cover what lies past the CDR3, so the full variable domain is DGGITQSPKYLFRKEGQNVTLSCEQNLNHDAMYWYRQDPGQGLRLIYYSQIVNDFQKGDIAEGYSVSREKKESFPLTVTSAQKNPTAFYLCASSTLDRGTEAFFGQGTRLTVV.